The 24 T cell receptor beta chains below all came from one sample that was sequenced in a study of OX40 agonist ivuxolimab in advanced cancers. The repertoire was sequenced with immunoSEQ multiplex PCR; TCRdb's copy has only in-frame clones and lacks some. The sample records approximately 100,000 clones, 90% being singletons. The source was CD4+ or CD8+ T cells sorted from blood, collected in a trial of the OX40 agonist ivuxolimab. These receptors were obtained from an adult with an advanced solid tumor such as melanoma, head and neck, liver or kidney cancer.

The V and J genes are TRBV6-1 and TRBJ2-5; no firm D call. Trimming cost V 5 bases and J 0 bases, with 10 bases left between them. This CDR3 is built from 14 residues. Germline V lookup: CDR1 MNHNS, CDR2 SASEGT. The CDR3 DNA reads as TGTGCCAGCAGTCGGGCCCTTGACCAAGAGACCCAGTACTTC. Its protein product is CASSRALDQETQYF.

CDR3 nucleotides: TGTGCCAGCAGGCGAGGGTATCCGTATAATTCACCCCTCCACTTT. It encodes CASRRGYPYNSPLHF. The chain uses TRBV2 and TRBJ1-6, with unresolved D. The CDR3 covers 15 residues. The V gene's germline CDR1 is SNHLY and CDR2 FYNNEI. The V end lost 6 bases, the J end lost 4 bases, and 13 bases lay between the germline ends. The whole variable domain, filled in from reference TRBV2 and TRBJ1-6, reads EPEVTQTPSHQVTQMGQEVILRCVPISNHLYFYWYRQILGQKVEFLVSFYNNEISEKSEIFDDQFSVERPDGSNFTLKIRSTKLEDSAMYFCASRRGYPYNSPLHFGNGTRLTVT.

The rearrangement uses TRBV7-2 and TRBJ2-1; D call uncertain. Germline V gene sequence: CDR1 SGHTA, CDR2 FQGNSA. Trimming shortened V by 3 bases and J by 9 bases, and 9 bases separated the two germline ends. This CDR3 has 12 residues. The DNA of the CDR3 is TGTGCCAGCAGCTTCCTTGTGGCTGAGCAGTTCTTC. It is translated as CASSFLVAEQFF.

This chain links TRBV20-1 with TRBJ1-2; D not resolved. Germline CDR1 and CDR2: DFQATT and SNEGSKA (reference sequence). V gave up 8 bases and J gave up 8 bases, with 15 bases separating them. The CDR3 covers 11 residues. The CDR3 DNA follows: TGCAGTTTCCGTGTCCCGGACGGCTACACCTTC. This gives the protein CSFRVPDGYTF.

The rearrangement uses TRBV28 and TRBJ1-1; the match to TRBD1 covers 7 bases. CDR3 length: 15 amino acids. Germline CDR1 is MDHEN and CDR2 is SYDVKM. Trimming took 5 bases from V and 4 from J; bases not matched to a gene: 10. The CDR3 coding sequence is TGTGCCAGCAGTCCACCCCGACAGGGTGGCACTGAAGCTTTCTTT. As protein: CASSPPRQGGTEAFF.

The chain is built from TRBV6-5 and TRBJ2-7; D possibly matches TRBD1 or TRBD2 (5 bases each). The germline V gene encodes CDR1 MNHEY and CDR2 SVGAGI. V was cut by 7 bases and J by 8 bases, with 12 bases left in between. This CDR3 is 11 amino acids long. CDR3 sequence (DNA): TGTGCCAGCAATGTCTTGGGACAGCAGTACTTC. Its protein is CASNVLGQQYF.

The CDR3 coding sequence is TGTGCCAGCTCACCACCTTCAGGGCGGGATATGGGCAATGAGCAGTTCTTC. Protein product: CASSPPSGRDMGNEQFF. The V call is TRBV18, the J call TRBJ2-1; D might be TRBD2 (6 bases). The V and J ends lost 0 bases and 6 bases respectively, with 18 bases between them. Germline V gene lookup returns CDR1 KGHSH and CDR2 LQKENI. The CDR3 covers 17 residues. The whole variable domain, filled in from reference TRBV18 and TRBJ2-1, reads NAGVMQNPRHLVRRRGQEARLRCSPMKGHSHVYWYRQLPEEGLKFMVYLQKENIIDESGMPKERFSAEFPKEGPSILRIQQVVRGDSAAYFCASSPPSGRDMGNEQFFGPGTRLTVL.

The chain couples TRBV9 to TRBJ2-3; 9 positions agree with TRBD1. Germline lookup yields CDR1 SGDLS and CDR2 YYNGEE. This CDR3 is 14 amino acids long. Unmatched junction bases numbered 2, after V lost 2 bases and J lost 4 bases. CDR3 protein: CASSVRDRADTQYF. DNA of the CDR3: TGTGCCAGCAGCGTTCGGGACAGGGCAGATACGCAGTATTTT.

The chain employs TRBV6-1 and TRBJ1-5; D possibly corresponds to TRBD1 (6 bases). The germline V gene encodes CDR1 MNHNS and CDR2 SASEGT. CDR3 size: 16 residues. Trimming removed 2 bases at V and 3 bases at J, with 14 bases between. CDR3 DNA: TGTGCCAGCAGTGAAAATCCGACAGGTATCAATCAGCCCCAGCATTTT. Its translation: CASSENPTGINQPQHF.

The genes are TRBV5-1 and TRBJ2-1, with D tentatively TRBD1 (5 bases). The CDR3 is 13 amino acids. Trimming shortened V by 5 bases and J by 4 bases, and 10 bases separated the two germline ends. Germline loops: CDR1 SGHRS, CDR2 YFSETQ. CDR3 region: CASRQQEYNEQFF. The CDR3 DNA follows: TGCGCCAGCAGACAACAGGAGTACAATGAGCAGTTCTTC.

The chain uses TRBV18 and TRBJ2-7, with D perhaps matching TRBD2 (6 bases). V was clipped by 2 bases and J by 0 bases, with 8 bases between them. In germline, CDR1 is KGHSH, CDR2 LQKENI. The CDR3 extends over 14 amino acids. CDR3 sequence (DNA): TGTGCCAGCTCACCAGGGAGGACCTCCTACGAGCAGTACTTC. This codes for CASSPGRTSYEQYF.

CDR3 DNA sequence: TGTGCCAGCTCTCGGGGGCGGACAGGAGTCGACAATGAGCAGTTCTTC. It specifies CASSRGRTGVDNEQFF. The chain carries TRBV18 and TRBJ2-1; a weak D match, TRBD1 (7 bases). Trimming removed 6 bases at V and 5 bases at J, with 20 bases between. Germline CDR1 reads KGHSH; CDR2 reads LQKENI. The CDR3 covers 16 residues.

The CDR3 here is CSVRDSSGTSGFNEQFF. The DNA for the CDR3 is TGCAGCGTTCGGGACAGCTCAGGAACTAGCGGCTTCAATGAGCAGTTCTTC. The rearrangement joins TRBV29-1 to TRBJ2-1, with D tentatively TRBD2 (8 bases). The CDR3 length is 17 residues. The V end lost 5 bases, the J end lost 6 bases, and 26 bases lay between the germline ends. In germline, CDR1 is SQVTM, CDR2 ANQGSEA.

This clone was counted at least ten times. J is TRBJ1-2 and V is TRBV7-6; 9 bases map to TRBD1. The CDR3 is 17 residues long. After removal of 2 bases from V and 0 bases from J, the junction contained 7 bases not matched to a gene. Germline V CDR1 and CDR2: SGHVS, FNYEAQ. CDR3 in DNA: TGTGCCAGCAGCTTAACACCCCGACAGGGGGCTAACTATGGCTACACCTTC. Protein: CASSLTPRQGANYGYTF.

The rearrangement uses TRBV11-2 and TRBJ2-5; no firm D call. Trimming removed 5 bases at V and 3 bases at J, with 16 bases between. Germline assignment: CDR1 SGHAT and CDR2 FQNNGV. The CDR3 totals 15 residues. The CDR3, as DNA: TGTGCCAGCAGCCCTAGGTCCATCACCAAAGAGACCCAGTACTTC. Protein sequence: CASSPRSITKETQYF.

The V and J genes are TRBV18 and TRBJ2-7, with a possible D match to TRBD2 (6 bases). The CDR3 is 14 amino acids. V lost 6 bases and J lost 2, with 14 bases in between. CDR1 and CDR2 (germline): KGHSH, LQKENI. DNA of the CDR3: TGTGCCAGCTCTCGCGGGACCGGGGCCTACGAGCAGTACTTC. Its translation is CASSRGTGAYEQYF.

The chain links TRBV5-1 to TRBJ2-1; 7 nucleotides match TRBD2. The germline V gene has CDR1 SGHRS and CDR2 YFSETQ. Trimming at V came to 0 bases and at J to 7 bases, leaving 1 base not matched to a gene. This CDR3 has 13 amino acids. In DNA, the CDR3 is TGCGCCAGCAGCTTGGCCGGGAGGAATGAGCAGTTCTTC. Translating it yields CASSLAGRNEQFF.

The rearrangement joins TRBV5-1 to TRBJ2-7; D possibly matches TRBD1 or TRBD2 (5 bases each). Germline assignment: CDR1 SGHRS and CDR2 YFSETQ. This CDR3 contains 15 residues. V dropped 3 bases and J dropped 0 bases, with 13 bases sitting between them. The DNA for the CDR3 is TGCGCCAGCAGCTGGGGGAGCGGAAGCTCCTACGAGCAGTACTTC. Translating gives CASSWGSGSSYEQYF. Full variable domain (remainder filled in from reference TRBV5-1 and TRBJ2-7): KAGVTQTPRYLIKTRGQQVTLSCSPISGHRSVSWYQQTPGQGLQFLFEYFSETQRNKGNFPGRFSGRQFSNSRSEMNVSTLELGDSALYLCASSWGSGSSYEQYFGPGTRLTVT.

The V and J genes are TRBV28 and TRBJ2-4, with 7 bases that match TRBD2. Germline-derived CDR1 and CDR2 are MDHEN and SYDVKM. The CDR3 spans 14 residues. V gave up 6 bases and J gave up 6 bases; unmatched junction bases: 8. CDR3 DNA: TGTGCCAGCAGCCCTTCGGTAGCGGGAAACATTCAGTACTTC. Protein sequence: CASSPSVAGNIQYF.

This clone was observed once. V is TRBV2 and J is TRBJ1-1, with 9 bases fitting TRBD1. This CDR3 has 16 amino acids. In germline, CDR1 is SNHLY, CDR2 FYNNEI. The ends lost 4 bases at V and 5 bases at J; junction bases unmatched: 11. The CDR3 here is CASSGSDRGVSTEAFF. In DNA, the CDR3 is TGTGCCAGCAGTGGCTCGGACAGGGGAGTAAGTACTGAAGCTTTCTTT.

The J gene is TRBJ2-3, the V gene TRBV5-1, with 12 nucleotides matching TRBD1. J lost 0 bases, V lost 6 bases, and 11 bases had no gene match. Germline V gives CDR1 SGHRS, CDR2 YFSETQ. The CDR3 totals 18 residues. CDR3 amino acids: CASTYLPGQGASTDTQYF. The CDR3 DNA reads as TGCGCCAGCACTTACCTCCCGGGACAGGGGGCGAGCACAGATACGCAGTATTTT.

The rearrangement uses TRBV2 and TRBJ2-5; 7 positions agree with TRBD2. The closer fit of TRBJ2-7 to the DNA end suggests the J call may be wrong. The length of the CDR3 is 14 residues. Germline lookup yields CDR1 SNHLY and CDR2 FYNNEI. The CDR3 DNA reads as TGTGCCAGCAGTGATGGGGCGGGGGTCTACGAGCAGTACTTC. This sequence encodes CASSDGAGVYEQYF.

The chain is built from TRBV28 and TRBJ2-1, with TRBD2 matching over 11 bases. V trimming: 6 bases; J trimming: 8 bases; junction bases outside the gene matches: 9. CDR3 length: 15 residues. CDR1 is MDHEN, CDR2 SYDVKM, per germline. The CDR3: CASRQTSGGRHEQFF. The CDR3 region has the DNA TGTGCCAGCAGACAAACTAGCGGGGGCCGCCATGAGCAGTTCTTC.

This clone was seen only once. V is TRBV7-2 and J is TRBJ2-4; D possibly corresponds to TRBD2 (6 bases). Per the germline V gene, CDR1 is SGHTA and CDR2 is FQGNSA. This CDR3 spans 14 amino acids. The germline V and J ends were trimmed by 0 bases and 7 bases, with 10 bases remaining between them. CDR3 sequence (DNA): TGTGCCAGCAGCTTAGCCCGGGCGGGGAACATTCAGTACTTC. This translates into CASSLARAGNIQYF.